This entry lists 9 T cell receptor beta chains sequenced from one sample in a study of T cell responses to AZD1222 COVID-19 vaccine. Here immunoSEQ multiplex PCR was the method, and the copy in TCRdb shows in-frame clones only, minus some. This table holds 95,000 to 100,000 clones, about nine tenths found once. The material sequenced was peripheral blood, taken on day 0 of AZD1222 vaccination. Receptor source: an adult in good health.

The chain couples TRBV12-3 or TRBV12-4 to TRBJ1-2; D uncertain. The CDR3 has 12 amino acids. Trimming left V 6 bases short and J 5 bases short, with 10 bases between. In DNA form, the CDR3 reads TGTGCCAGCAGCCGAGGTCGTTATGGCTACACCTTC. Amino acids: CASSRGRYGYTF.

The genes are TRBV5-6 and TRBJ1-2; D is possibly TRBD1 (6 bases). CDR3 length equals 15 residues. V shed 3 bases and J shed 2 bases, with 14 bases lying between them. CDR1 and CDR2 (germline): SGHDT, YYEEEE. The CDR3 bases are TGTGCCAGCAGCTGGGAGGGGGGCTGGAACTATGGCTACACCTTC. It specifies CASSWEGGWNYGYTF.

The V and J genes are TRBV5-8 and TRBJ2-7; D might be TRBD1 (6 bases). CDR3 length: 16 residues. Germline lookup yields CDR1 SGHTS and CDR2 YDEGEE. The V and J ends lost 3 bases and 0 bases respectively, with 16 bases between them. The CDR3 spells CASSSSYWTVSYEQYF. In DNA form, the CDR3 reads TGTGCCAGCAGCTCGAGCTACTGGACAGTCTCCTACGAGCAGTACTTC.

V gene TRBV5-1 combines with J gene TRBJ2-1, with TRBD1 matching 7 bases. Germline V gene sequence: CDR1 SGHRS, CDR2 YFSETQ. The V segment lost 6 bases and the J segment 0 bases; nucleotides outside the gene matches: 12. CDR3 length: 17 amino acids. The CDR3 DNA reads TGCGCCAGCACCTCCGGGACAGAAATTGGCTCCTACAATGAGCAGTTCTTC. Amino acids: CASTSGTEIGSYNEQFF.

The V gene is TRBV5-4, the J gene TRBJ1-2; a weak D match, TRBD1 (6 bases). Germline V lookup: CDR1 SGHNT, CDR2 YYREEE (reference sequence). Trimming pared 5 bases from V and 2 bases from J, leaving 13 bases between. The CDR3 totals 14 residues. CDR3 nucleotides: TGTGCCAGCAGGGGAAACAGGGCGAACTATGGCTACACCTTC. As protein: CASRGNRANYGYTF. Complete variable domain (other parts from reference TRBV5-4 and TRBJ1-2): ETGVTQSPTHLIKTRGQQVTLRCSSQSGHNTVSWYQQALGQGPQFIFQYYREEENGRGNFPPRFSGLQFPNYSSELNVNALELDDSALYLCASRGNRANYGYTFGSGTRLTVV.

J is TRBJ1-2 and V is TRBV5-5; D call uncertain. V was cut by 4 bases and J by 0 bases, with 13 bases left in between. The CDR3 runs to 15 residues. Germline V lookup: CDR1 SGHKS, CDR2 YYEKEE (reference sequence). This CDR3 is CASSPEGGPNYGYTF. The CDR3 bases are TGTGCCAGCAGCCCCGAGGGAGGCCCTAACTATGGCTACACCTTC.

The genes are TRBV3-1 (or the pseudogene TRBV3-2) and TRBJ1-2; 10 bases are a match to TRBD1. The ends lost 6 bases at V and 6 bases at J; junction bases unmatched: 10. The germline gives CDR1 LGHDT, CDR2 YNNKEL (reference sequence). The CDR3 spans 15 residues. CDR3 DNA: TGTGCCAGCAGTCGATTGGGACAGGGGCATCATGGCTACACCTTC. It specifies CASSRLGQGHHGYTF.

The CDR3, as DNA: TGTGCCAGCGGAGAGGACAGGGGGGCCTATGGCTACACCTTC. It is translated as CASGEDRGAYGYTF. This chain uses TRBV5-6 with TRBJ1-2, with TRBD1 matching 10 bases. The length of the CDR3 is 14 residues. Germline CDR1 reads SGHDT; CDR2 reads YYEEEE. Germline trimming cut 7 bases from V and 4 bases from J; bases unmatched to any gene: 7. The full variable domain, with the rest looked up from reference TRBV5-6 and TRBJ1-2, is DAGVTQSPTHLIKTRGQQVTLRCSPKSGHDTVSWYQQALGQGPQFIFQYYEEEERQRGNFPDRFSGHQFPNYSSELNVNALLLGDSALYLCASGEDRGAYGYTFGSGTRLTVV.

This chain links TRBV15 with TRBJ2-3; a possible D gene is TRBD1 (6 bases). The CDR3 has 13 amino acids. V was pared by 4 bases and J by 6 bases, with 11 bases between. Germline V gene lookup returns CDR1 LNHNV and CDR2 YYDKDF (reference sequence). Here the CDR3 reads CATSNQGLDTQYF. CDR3 nucleotides: TGTGCCACCAGCAACCAGGGGTTGGATACGCAGTATTTT.